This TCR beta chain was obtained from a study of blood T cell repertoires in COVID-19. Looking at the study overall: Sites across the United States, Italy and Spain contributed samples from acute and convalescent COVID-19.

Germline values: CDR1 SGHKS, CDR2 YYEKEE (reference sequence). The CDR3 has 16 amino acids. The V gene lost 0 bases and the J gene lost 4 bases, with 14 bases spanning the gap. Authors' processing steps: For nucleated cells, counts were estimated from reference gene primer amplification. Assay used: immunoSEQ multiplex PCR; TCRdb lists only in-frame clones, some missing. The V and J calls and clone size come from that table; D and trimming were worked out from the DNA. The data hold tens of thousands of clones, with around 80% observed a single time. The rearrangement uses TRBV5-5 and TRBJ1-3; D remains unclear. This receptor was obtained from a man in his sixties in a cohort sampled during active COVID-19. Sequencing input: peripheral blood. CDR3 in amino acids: CASSLGQGVGGNTIYF. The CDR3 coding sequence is TGTGCCAGCAGCTTGGGCCAAGGAGTTGGAGGAAACACCATATATTTT.